These T cell receptor beta chains were read from a single sample in a study of T cells in Graves' hyperthyroidism and ophthalmopathy. TCRdb redid the calling of the multiplex PCR reads with MiXCR, one entry per CDR3 protein. Of approximately 330,000 distinct CDR3 sequences in the sample, approximately 15% are singletons; the top ten hold 34%. The sequencing sample was made of blood. These receptors all stem from a woman aged 40 to 50 with Graves' ophthalmopathy. The CDR3 runs from the conserved cysteine through the conserved F or W. The D gene is left open where the match is weak. Part of the rows lack a size; the others show once, few, many or a class for expanded clones.

j_call clone_size d_call v_call cdr3_nt cdr3_aa
TRBJ2-7 few NA TRBV3-1 TGTGCCAGCAGCCAAGCCCCCCCGGCGGCGGGGCTCTACGAGCAGTACTTC CASSQAPPAAGLYEQYF
TRBJ2-7 many TRBD1 TRBV29-1 TGCAGCGTTGAAGAGGACAGGGGGCTCGGCGAGCAGTACTTC CSVEEDRGLGEQYF
TRBJ2-6 NA TRBD1 TRBV20-1 TGCAGTGCTAGGGGGACAGGGTACTCTGGGGCCAACGTCCTGACTTTC CSARGTGYSGANVLTF
TRBJ1-5 many NA TRBV5-1 TGCGCCAGCAGCTTGAGTGGAGAGAAGGATCAGCCCCAGCATTTT CASSLSGEKDQPQHF
TRBJ1-1 many TRBD1 TRBV12-3/TRBV12-4 TGTGCCAGCAGTTTAGGGGTTGGGACAGTGAACACTGAAGCTTTCTTT CASSLGVGTVNTEAFF
TRBJ1-2 NA NA TRBV20-1 TGCAGTGCTAGAGACCCGGGACACCCCAAACGGAACTATGGCTACACCTTC CSARDPGHPKRNYGYTF
TRBJ2-3 many NA TRBV24-1 TGTGCCACCAGTGACAACAGGGAAGATACGCAGTATTTT CATSDNREDTQYF
TRBJ2-7 many NA TRBV2 TGTGCCAGCAGCAGGGCACGCTACGAGCAGTACTTC CASSRARYEQYF
TRBJ2-1 many NA TRBV28 TGTGCCAGCAAACCGGTCGAGGGGGGAGGGCCCTCGGGGAATGAGCAGTTCTTC CASKPVEGGGPSGNEQFF
TRBJ2-1 many TRBD2 TRBV27 TGTGCCAGCAGTCAGGGACTAGCGGCACAGTTCTTC CASSQGLAAQFF
TRBJ2-7 many TRBD2 TRBV28 TGTGCCAGCAGTTTGAGCGGAAGTAGCGGGAGGGCCCACTTC CASSLSGSSGRAHF